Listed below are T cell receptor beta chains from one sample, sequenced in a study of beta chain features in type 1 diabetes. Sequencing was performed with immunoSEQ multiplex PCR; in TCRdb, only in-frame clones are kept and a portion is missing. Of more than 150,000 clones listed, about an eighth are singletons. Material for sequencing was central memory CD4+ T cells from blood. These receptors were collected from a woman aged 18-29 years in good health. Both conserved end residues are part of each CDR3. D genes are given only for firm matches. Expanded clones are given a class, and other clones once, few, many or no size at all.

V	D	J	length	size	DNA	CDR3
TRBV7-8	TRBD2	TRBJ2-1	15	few	TGTGCCAGCACGACGGGGGGAGCAATCTCCAATGAGCAGTTCTTC	CASTTGGAISNEQFF
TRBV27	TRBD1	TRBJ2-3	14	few	TGTGCCAGCAGTTTGGGACAGGGAACAGATACGCAGTATTTT	CASSLGQGTDTQYF
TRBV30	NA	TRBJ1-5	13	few	TGTGCCTGGAGTGTCCGTGGCAATCAGCCCCAGCATTTT	CAWSVRGNQPQHF
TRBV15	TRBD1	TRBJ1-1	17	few	TGTGCCACCAGCAGAGTTCCGGACAGGCGATTGAACACTGAAGCTTTCTTT	CATSRVPDRRLNTEAFF
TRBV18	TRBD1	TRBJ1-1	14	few	TGTGCCAGCTCACCAGACAGGGTGAACACTGAAGCTTTCTTT	CASSPDRVNTEAFF
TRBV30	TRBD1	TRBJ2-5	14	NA	TGTGCCTGGTCGCCCGGGACAGTACAAGAGACCCAGTACTTC	CAWSPGTVQETQYF
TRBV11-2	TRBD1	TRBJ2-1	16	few	TGTGCCAGCAGCTTAGCGGGGACAGGGGGCGTCAATGAGCAGTTCTTC	CASSLAGTGGVNEQFF
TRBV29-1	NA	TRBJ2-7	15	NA	TGCAGCGTTGAAGTGGAGAGCGCGAGCTCCTACGAGCAGTACTTC	CSVEVESASSYEQYF
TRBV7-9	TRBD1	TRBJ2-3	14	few	TGTGCCAGCAGCTCAGGACAGGACACAGATACGCAGTATTTT	CASSSGQDTDTQYF
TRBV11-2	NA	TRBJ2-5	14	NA	TGTGCCAGCAGCCACAATCAGGGGCAAGAGACCCAGTACTTC	CASSHNQGQETQYF
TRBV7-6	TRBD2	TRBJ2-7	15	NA	TGTGCCAGCAGCTTACGGACTAGCGGTCTCTACGAGCAGTACTTC	CASSLRTSGLYEQYF
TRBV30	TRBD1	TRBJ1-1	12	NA	TGTGCCTGGAGCCCGGGACAGCCTGAAGCTTTCTTT	CAWSPGQPEAFF
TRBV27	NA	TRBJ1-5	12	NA	TGTGCCAGCAGTGATGTCGCAGGCACCCAGCATTTT	CASSDVAGTQHF
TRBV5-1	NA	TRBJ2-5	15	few	TGCGCCAGCAGCCTGGACGGGGGGCGCAGGGAGACCCAGTACTTC	CASSLDGGRRETQYF
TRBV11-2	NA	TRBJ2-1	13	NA	TGTGCCAGCAGCTTAGATCTCCCCAATGAGCAGTTCTTC	CASSLDLPNEQFF
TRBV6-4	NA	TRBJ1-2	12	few	TGTGCCAGCAGTGACAGCCACTATGGCTACACCTTC	CASSDSHYGYTF
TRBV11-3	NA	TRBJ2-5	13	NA	TGTGCCAGCAGCTACACAGGGAAGGGGACCCAGTACTTC	CASSYTGKGTQYF
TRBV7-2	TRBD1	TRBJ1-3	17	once	TGTGCCAGCAGCTTTACCGGGACAGGCTCCTCTGGAAACACCATATATTTT	CASSFTGTGSSGNTIYF
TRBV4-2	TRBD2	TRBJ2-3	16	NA	TGTGCCAGCAGCCAAGGGGCGGGAGGAGGGACAGATACGCAGTATTTT	CASSQGAGGGTDTQYF
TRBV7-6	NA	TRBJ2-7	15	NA	TGTGCCAGCAGCCCCCCGGGGAGTGTGAGGAACGAGCAGTACTTC	CASSPPGSVRNEQYF
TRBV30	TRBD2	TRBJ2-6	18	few	TGTGCCTGGAGTGGGGCTAGCGGGTTTGTCTCTGGGGCCAACGTCCTGACTTTC	CAWSGASGFVSGANVLTF
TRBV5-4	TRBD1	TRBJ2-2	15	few	TGTGCCAGCAGCTTGTTCCAGGGGGCAGTCGGGGAGCTGTTTTTT	CASSLFQGAVGELFF
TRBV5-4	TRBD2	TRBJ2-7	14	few	TGTGCCAGCAGCAAACTAGCGGGAGACCGCGAGCAGTACTTC	CASSKLAGDREQYF
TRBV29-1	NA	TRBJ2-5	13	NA	TGCAGCGTTGAATTCGCCAGGGGAGAGACCCAGTACTTC	CSVEFARGETQYF
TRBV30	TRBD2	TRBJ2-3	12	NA	TGTGCCTGGACCAGCGGGAGGGATACGCAGTATTTT	CAWTSGRDTQYF
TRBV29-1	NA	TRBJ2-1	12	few	TGCAGCGTTAGAGGTATTATGACTGAGCAGTTCTTC	CSVRGIMTEQFF
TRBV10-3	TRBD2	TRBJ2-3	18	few	TGTGCCATCAGTGACGTCCCACTAGCGGGAGGGAGCACAGATACGCAGTATTTT	CAISDVPLAGGSTDTQYF